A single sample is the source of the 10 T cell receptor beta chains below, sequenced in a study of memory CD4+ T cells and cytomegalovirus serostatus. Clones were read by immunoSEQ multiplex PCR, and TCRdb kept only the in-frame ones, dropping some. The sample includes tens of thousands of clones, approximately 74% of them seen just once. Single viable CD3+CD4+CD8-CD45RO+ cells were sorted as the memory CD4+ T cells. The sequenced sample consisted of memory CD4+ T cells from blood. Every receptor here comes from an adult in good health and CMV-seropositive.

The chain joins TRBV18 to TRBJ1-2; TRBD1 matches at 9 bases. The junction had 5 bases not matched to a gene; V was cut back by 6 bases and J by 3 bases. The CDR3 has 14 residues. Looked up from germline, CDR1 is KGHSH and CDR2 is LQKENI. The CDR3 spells CASSRTGEDYGYTF. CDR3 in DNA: TGTGCCAGCTCTCGGACAGGGGAGGACTATGGCTACACCTTC.

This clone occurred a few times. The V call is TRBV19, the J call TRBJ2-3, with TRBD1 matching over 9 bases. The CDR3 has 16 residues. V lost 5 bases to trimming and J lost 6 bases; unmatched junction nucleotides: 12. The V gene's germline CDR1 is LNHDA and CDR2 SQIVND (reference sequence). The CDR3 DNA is TGTGCCAGTAGTTTTACCCCGGGACAGGGTCGGGATACGCAGTATTTT. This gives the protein CASSFTPGQGRDTQYF.

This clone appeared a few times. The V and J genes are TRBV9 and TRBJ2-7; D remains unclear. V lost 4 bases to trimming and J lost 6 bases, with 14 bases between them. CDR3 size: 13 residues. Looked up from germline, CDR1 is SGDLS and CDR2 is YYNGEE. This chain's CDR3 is CASSPTESFEQYF. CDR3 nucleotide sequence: TGTGCCAGCAGCCCTACCGAGTCATTCGAGCAGTACTTC.

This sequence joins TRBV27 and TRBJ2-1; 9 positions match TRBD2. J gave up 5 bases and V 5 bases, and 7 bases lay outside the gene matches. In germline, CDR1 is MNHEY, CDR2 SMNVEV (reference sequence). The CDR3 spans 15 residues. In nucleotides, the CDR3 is TGTGCCAGCAGTGATAGCGGGGGCCCGGACAATGAGCAGTTCTTC. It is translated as CASSDSGGPDNEQFF.

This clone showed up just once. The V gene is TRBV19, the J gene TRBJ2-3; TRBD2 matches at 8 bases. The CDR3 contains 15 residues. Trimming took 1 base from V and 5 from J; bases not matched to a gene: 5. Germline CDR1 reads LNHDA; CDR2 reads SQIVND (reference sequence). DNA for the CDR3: TGTGCCAGTAGTATAGGTAGCGGGGAGGGAGATACGCAGTATTTT. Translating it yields CASSIGSGEGDTQYF.

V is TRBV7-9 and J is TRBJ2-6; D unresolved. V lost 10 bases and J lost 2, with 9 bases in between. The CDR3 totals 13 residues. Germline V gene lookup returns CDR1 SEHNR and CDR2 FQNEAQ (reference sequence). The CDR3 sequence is CATLGTGANVLTF. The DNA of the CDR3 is TGTGCCACCTTGGGAACTGGGGCCAACGTCCTGACTTTC.

CDR3 region: CASSSGTTSYEQYF. Written as DNA, the CDR3 is TGCGCCAGCAGCTCCGGGACTACCTCCTACGAGCAGTACTTC. The V and J genes are TRBV5-1 and TRBJ2-7, with 7 bases lining up with TRBD2. Per germline, CDR1 SGHRS and CDR2 YFSETQ. Germline trimming cut 3 bases from V and 0 bases from J; bases unmatched to any gene: 3. This CDR3 has 14 amino acids.

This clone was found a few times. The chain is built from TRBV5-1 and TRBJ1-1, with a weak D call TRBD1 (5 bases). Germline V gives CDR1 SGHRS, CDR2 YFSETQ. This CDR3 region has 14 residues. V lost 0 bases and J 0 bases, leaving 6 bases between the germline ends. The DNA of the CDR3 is TGCGCCAGCAGCTTGGCAGGGATGAACACTGAAGCTTTCTTT. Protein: CASSLAGMNTEAFF.

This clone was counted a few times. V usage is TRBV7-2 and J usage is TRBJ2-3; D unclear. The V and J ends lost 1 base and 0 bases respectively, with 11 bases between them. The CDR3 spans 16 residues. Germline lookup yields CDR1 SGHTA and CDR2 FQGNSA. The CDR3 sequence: CASSLGLPGSTDTQYF. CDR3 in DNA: TGTGCCAGCAGCTTAGGGCTCCCCGGGAGCACAGATACGCAGTATTTT.

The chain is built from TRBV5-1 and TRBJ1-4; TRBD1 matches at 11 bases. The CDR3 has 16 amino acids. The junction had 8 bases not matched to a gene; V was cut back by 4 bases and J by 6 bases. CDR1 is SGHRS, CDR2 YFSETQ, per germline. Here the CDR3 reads CASSHDGQGADEKLFF. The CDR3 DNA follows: TGCGCCAGCAGCCACGATGGACAGGGGGCGGATGAAAAACTGTTTTTT.